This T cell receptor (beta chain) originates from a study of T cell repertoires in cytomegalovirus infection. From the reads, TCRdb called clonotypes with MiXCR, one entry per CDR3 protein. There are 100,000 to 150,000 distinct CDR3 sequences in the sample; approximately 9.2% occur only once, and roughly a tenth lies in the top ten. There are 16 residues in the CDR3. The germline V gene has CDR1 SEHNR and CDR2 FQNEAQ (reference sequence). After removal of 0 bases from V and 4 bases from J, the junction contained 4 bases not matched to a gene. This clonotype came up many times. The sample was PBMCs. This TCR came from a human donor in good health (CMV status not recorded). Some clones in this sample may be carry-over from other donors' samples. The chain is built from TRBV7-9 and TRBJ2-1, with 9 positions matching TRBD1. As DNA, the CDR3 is TGTGCCAGCAGCTTAGCGAGGGGACAGGGATACAATGAGCAGTTCTTC. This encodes CASSLARGQGYNEQFF.